This T cell receptor beta chain originates from a study of cytomegalovirus exposure and HLA in healthy donors. Study-wide results and limits: Links to common viral pathogens appeared, in a later analysis, for several of the most significant clusters. Near-uniform donor sequencing depth was presumed by presence/absence analyses. Some TCR beta chains (roughly 150 of them) were listed as cytomegalovirus-associated.

Donors showed nominal health when sampled, although they likely had unrecorded immune exposures. PCR involved 60 Vbeta and 13 Jbeta primers. Profiling relied on immunoSEQ multiplex PCR, and the TCRdb table lists in-frame clones only, not all of them. The top ten hold under 2.5% of the sample, which has just over 150,000 clones, 86% seen once. Concerning this clone: The target antigen is unknown.

Sample: PBMCs. This sequence originates from a woman between 18 and 30 years old in good health and CMV-seronegative.

CDR3 loop: CASSFGVPATYGYTF. CDR3 coding DNA: TGTGCCAGCAGCTTTGGAGTGCCCGCTACCTATGGCTACACCTTC. The V and J genes are TRBV7-2 and TRBJ1-2, with D uncertain. The CDR3 has 15 amino acids. V shed 3 bases and J shed 4 bases, with 15 bases lying between them. CDR1 is SGHTA, CDR2 FQGNSA, per germline.